This T cell receptor (beta chain) is drawn from a study of blood T cells in healthy people across ages. Germline V gene sequence: CDR1 DFQATT, CDR2 SNEGSKA (reference sequence). There are 14 residues in the CDR3. V lost 2 bases to trimming and J lost 2 bases, with 10 bases between them. This clonotype came up a few times. For the second PCR, which ran for about 7 to 12 cycles, a sample-barcoded 5' primer and a J-beta primer mix were used. TCRdb reprocessed the 5' RACE reads via MiXCR and lists one record per CDR3 protein. The sample shows roughly 1.5 million distinct CDR3 sequences, roughly two fifths of them seen only once.

The material sequenced was blood. The sequence came from a woman younger than 30 in good health. J is TRBJ1-5 and V is TRBV20-1; no clear D gene. The CDR3 DNA follows: TGCAGTGCTAGACCTGTGGAGGGCAATCAGCCCCAGCATTTT. It codes for CSARPVEGNQPQHF.